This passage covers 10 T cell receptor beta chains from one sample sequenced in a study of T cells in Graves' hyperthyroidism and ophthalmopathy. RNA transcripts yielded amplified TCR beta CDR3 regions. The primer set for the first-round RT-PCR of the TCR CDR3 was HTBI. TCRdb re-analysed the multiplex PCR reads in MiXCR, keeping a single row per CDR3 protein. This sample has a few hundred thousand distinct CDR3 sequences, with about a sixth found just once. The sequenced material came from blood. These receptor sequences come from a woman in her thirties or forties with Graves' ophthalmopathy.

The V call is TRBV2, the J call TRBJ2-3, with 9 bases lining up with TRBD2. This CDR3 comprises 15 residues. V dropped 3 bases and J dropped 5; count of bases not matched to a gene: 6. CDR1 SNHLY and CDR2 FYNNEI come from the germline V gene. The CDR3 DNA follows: TGTGCCAGCAGTGATGGGCGGGGGGGCGGAGATACGCAGTATTTT. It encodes CASSDGRGGGDTQYF.

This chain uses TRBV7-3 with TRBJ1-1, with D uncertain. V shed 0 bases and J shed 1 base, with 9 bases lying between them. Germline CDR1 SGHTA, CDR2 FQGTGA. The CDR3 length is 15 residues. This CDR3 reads CASSLTASSNTEAFF. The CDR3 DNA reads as TGTGCCAGCAGCTTAACCGCCAGCTCGAACACTGAAGCTTTCTTT.

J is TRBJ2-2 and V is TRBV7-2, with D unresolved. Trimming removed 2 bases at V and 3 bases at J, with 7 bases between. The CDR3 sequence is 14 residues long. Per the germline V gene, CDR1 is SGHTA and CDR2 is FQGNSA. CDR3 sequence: CASSLTQYTGELFF. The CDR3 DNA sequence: TGTGCCAGCAGCTTAACCCAGTACACCGGGGAGCTGTTTTTT.

The CDR3 bases are TGTGCCAGCAGCCGATTGGACAGTTTCACAGATACGCAGTATTTT. It specifies CASSRLDSFTDTQYF. This chain uses TRBV9 with TRBJ2-3; weak D call: TRBD1 (6 bases). The germline gives CDR1 SGDLS, CDR2 YYNGEE. V was clipped by 4 bases and J by 2 bases, with 14 bases between them. The CDR3 is 15 amino acids.

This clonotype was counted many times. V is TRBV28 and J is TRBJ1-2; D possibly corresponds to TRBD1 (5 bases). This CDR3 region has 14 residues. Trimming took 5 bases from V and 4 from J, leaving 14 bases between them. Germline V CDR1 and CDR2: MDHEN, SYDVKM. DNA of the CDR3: TGTGCCAGCAGTACATCCCGGGGGGGCTATGGCTACACCTTC. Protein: CASSTSRGGYGYTF.

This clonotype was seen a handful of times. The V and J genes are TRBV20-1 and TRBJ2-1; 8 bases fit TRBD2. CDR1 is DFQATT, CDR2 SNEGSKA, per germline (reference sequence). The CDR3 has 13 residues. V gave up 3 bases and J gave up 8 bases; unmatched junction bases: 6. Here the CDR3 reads CSASTGGGDEQFF. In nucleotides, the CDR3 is TGCAGTGCTAGCACCGGGGGGGGCGATGAGCAGTTCTTC.

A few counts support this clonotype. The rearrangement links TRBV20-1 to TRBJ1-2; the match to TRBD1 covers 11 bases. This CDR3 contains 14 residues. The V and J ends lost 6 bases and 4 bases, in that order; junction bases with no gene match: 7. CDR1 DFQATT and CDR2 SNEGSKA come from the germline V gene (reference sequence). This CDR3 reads CSATGTGGAYGYTF. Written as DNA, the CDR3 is TGCAGTGCAACCGGGACAGGGGGTGCCTATGGCTACACCTTC.

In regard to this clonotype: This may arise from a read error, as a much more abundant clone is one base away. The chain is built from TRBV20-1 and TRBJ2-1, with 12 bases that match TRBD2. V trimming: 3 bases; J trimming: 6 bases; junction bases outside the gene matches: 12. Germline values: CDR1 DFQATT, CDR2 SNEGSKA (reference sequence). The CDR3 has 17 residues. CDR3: CSARGSPSGRVTNEQFF. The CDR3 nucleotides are TGCAGTGCTAGGGGTAGCCCTAGCGGGAGGGTGACCAATGAGCAGTTCTTC.

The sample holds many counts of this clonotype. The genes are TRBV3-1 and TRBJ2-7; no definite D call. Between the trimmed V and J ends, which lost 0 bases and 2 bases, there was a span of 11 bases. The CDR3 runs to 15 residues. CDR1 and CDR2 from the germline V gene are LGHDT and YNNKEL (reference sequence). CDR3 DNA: TGTGCCAGCAGCCAAGAATGGATCAGCACCTACGAGCAGTACTTC. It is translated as CASSQEWISTYEQYF.

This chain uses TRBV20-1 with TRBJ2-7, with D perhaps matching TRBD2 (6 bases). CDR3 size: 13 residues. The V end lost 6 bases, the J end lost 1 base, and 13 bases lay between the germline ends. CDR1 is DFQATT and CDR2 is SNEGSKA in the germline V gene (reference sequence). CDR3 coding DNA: TGCAGTGCGGGACGTGGGACTTCCTACGAGCAGTACTTC. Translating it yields CSAGRGTSYEQYF.